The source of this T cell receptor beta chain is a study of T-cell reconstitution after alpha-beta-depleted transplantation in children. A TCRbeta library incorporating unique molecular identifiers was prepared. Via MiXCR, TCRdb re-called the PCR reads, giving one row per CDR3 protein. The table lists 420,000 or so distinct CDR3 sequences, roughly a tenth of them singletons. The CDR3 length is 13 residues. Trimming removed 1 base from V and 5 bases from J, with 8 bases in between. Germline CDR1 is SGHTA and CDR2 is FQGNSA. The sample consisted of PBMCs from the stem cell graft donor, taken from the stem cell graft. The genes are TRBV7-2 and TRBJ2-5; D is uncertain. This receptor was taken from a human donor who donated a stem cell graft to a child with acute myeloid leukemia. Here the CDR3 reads CASSLGEYETQYF. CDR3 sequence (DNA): TGTGCCAGCAGCTTAGGCGAGTACGAGACCCAGTACTTC.